The sequence of this TCR beta chain was determined in a study of T cell responses to AZD1222 COVID-19 vaccine. At the level of the study: Analyses pooled second doses at about 4 or about 12 weeks. Whole-study results and caveats: Donors, mostly white British, included more females; clonal diversity was possibly underestimated. Just a handful of AZD1222 recipients tested seropositive at baseline.

A note on this clone: Its antigen is undetermined.

Using immunoSEQ multiplex PCR, the repertoire was profiled, and TCRdb retains in-frame clones only, with some absent. Of some 130,000 clones in the sample, about 93% are singletons; the top ten hold just over 5%. This CDR3 spans 16 amino acids. The ends lost 1 base at V and 9 bases at J; junction bases unmatched: 9. Germline V gene lookup returns CDR1 SGHNT and CDR2 YENEEA. The rearrangement joins TRBV11-3 to TRBJ2-1, with 10 positions matching TRBD2. The sequence was collected from an adult in good health. The sequenced sample was peripheral blood, obtained on day 0 of AZD1222 vaccination. CDR3 sequence: CASSLGSGRAQGEQFF. CDR3 DNA sequence: TGTGCCAGCAGCTTAGGAAGCGGGAGGGCCCAGGGTGAGCAGTTCTTC. Together with reference TRBV11-3 and TRBJ2-1, the CDR3 gives the full variable domain: EAGVVQSPRYKIIEKKQPVAFWCNPISGHNTLYWYLQNLGQGPELLIRYENEEAVDDSQLPKDRFSAERLKGVDSTLKIQPAELGDSAVYLCASSLGSGRAQGEQFFGPGTRLTVL.